The clone carrying this T cell receptor beta chain is classed as hyperexpanded. Cultured samples were sequenced at survey resolution, targeting some 65,000 T cell genomes. Sequencing was performed with immunoSEQ multiplex PCR; in TCRdb, only in-frame clones are kept and a portion is missing. The data contain some 4,000 clones, less than 85% of them singletons. CD4+ cells expanded for about 14 days were restimulated 24 h with allogeneic-DPB1 HeLa cells. Cells were stimulated with HeLa cells transduced with HLA-DPA1/DPB1, HLA-DM, invariant chain and CD80. Per germline, CDR1 SGHNT and CDR2 YYREEE (reference sequence). V dropped 2 bases and J dropped 7; count of bases not matched to a gene: 14. This CDR3 comprises 16 residues. The data were obtained in a study of T cell repertoires and HLA-DP antigens. Whole-study context: Versus self, one alloantigen differed at one groove amino acid, the other at ten to eleven.

Study-wide results and caveats: Clones undetected before culture averaged roughly 40% against one allele and under 60% against the other.

Sequenced input: CD137- CD4+ T cells from cultured PBMCs. The chain couples TRBV5-4 to TRBJ2-7, with TRBD2 identical over 8 bases. The source of this sequence is a woman between 18 and 29 years old in good health and CMV-seronegative. CDR3 DNA: TGTGCCAGCAGCTTAATGAGCGGGAGAAATTCGGGGGAGCAGTACTTC. Encoded protein: CASSLMSGRNSGEQYF.